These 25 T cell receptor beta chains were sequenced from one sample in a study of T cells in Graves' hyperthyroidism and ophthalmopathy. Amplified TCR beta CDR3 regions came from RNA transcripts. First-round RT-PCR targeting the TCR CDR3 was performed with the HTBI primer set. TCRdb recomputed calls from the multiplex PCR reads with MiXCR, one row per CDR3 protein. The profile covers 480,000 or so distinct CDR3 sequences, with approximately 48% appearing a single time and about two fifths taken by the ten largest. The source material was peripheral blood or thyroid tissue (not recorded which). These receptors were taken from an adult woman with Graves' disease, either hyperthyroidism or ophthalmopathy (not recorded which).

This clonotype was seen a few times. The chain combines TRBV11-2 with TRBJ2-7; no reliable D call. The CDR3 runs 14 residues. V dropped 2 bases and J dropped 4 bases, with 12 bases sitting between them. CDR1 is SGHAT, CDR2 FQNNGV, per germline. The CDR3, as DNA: TGTGCCAGCAGCTTACAGGAGAACAAATACGAGCAGTACTTC. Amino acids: CASSLQENKYEQYF.

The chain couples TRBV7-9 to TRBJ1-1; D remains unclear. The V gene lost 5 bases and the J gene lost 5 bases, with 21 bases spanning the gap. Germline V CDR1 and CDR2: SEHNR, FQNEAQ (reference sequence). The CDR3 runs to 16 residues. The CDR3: CASSPPSGEGGTEAFF. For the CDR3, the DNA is TGTGCCAGCAGCCCCCCTAGCGGGGAAGGTGGGACTGAAGCTTTCTTT.

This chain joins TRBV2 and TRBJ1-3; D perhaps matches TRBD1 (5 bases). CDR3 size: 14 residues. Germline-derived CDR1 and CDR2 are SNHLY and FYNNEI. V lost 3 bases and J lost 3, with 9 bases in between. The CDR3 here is CASSDGGGGNTIYF. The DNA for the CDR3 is TGTGCCAGCAGTGATGGGGGTGGTGGAAACACCATATATTTT. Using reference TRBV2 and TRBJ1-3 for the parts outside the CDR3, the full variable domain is EPEVTQTPSHQVTQMGQEVILRCVPISNHLYFYWYRQILGQKVEFLVSFYNNEISEKSEIFDDQFSVERPDGSNFTLKIRSTKLEDSAMYFCASSDGGGGNTIYFGEGSWLTVV.

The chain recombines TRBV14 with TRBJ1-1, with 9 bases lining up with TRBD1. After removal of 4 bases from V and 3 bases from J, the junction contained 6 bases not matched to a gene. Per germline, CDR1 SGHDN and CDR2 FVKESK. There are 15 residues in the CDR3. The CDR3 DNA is TGTGCCAGCAGCCCCGACAGGGGGTGGTACACTGAAGCTTTCTTT. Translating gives CASSPDRGWYTEAFF.

CDR3 residues: CSAEDRNSNQPQHF. In DNA, the CDR3 is TGCAGTGCTGAGGACAGAAATAGCAATCAGCCCCAGCATTTT. This chain uses TRBV20-1 with TRBJ1-5; weak D call: TRBD1 (6 bases). The ends were cut back, 5 bases at V and 0 bases at J, with 11 bases in the middle. The CDR3 is made up of 14 amino acids. CDR1 and CDR2 (germline): DFQATT, SNEGSKA (reference sequence).

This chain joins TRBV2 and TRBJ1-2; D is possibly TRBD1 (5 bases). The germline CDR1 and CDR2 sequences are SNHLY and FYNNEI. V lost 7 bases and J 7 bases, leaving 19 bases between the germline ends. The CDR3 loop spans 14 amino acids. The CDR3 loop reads CASNRGQGAFGYTF. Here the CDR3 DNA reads TGTGCCAGCAACCGAGGGCAGGGAGCTTTTGGCTACACCTTC.

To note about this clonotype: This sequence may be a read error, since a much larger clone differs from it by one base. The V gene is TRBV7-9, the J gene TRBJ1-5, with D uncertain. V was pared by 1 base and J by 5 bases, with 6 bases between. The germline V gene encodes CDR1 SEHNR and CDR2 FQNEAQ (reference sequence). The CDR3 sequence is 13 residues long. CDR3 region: CASSLGFDQPQHF. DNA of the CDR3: TGTGCCAGCAGCTTAGGGTTCGATCAGCCCCAGCATTTT.

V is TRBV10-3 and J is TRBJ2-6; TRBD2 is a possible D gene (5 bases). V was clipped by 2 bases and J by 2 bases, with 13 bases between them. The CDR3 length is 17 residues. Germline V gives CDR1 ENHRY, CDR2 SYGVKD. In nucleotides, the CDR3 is TGTGCCATCAGTGAGGACCCCCGGGGAACTGGGGCCAACGTCCTGACTTTC. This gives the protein CAISEDPRGTGANVLTF.

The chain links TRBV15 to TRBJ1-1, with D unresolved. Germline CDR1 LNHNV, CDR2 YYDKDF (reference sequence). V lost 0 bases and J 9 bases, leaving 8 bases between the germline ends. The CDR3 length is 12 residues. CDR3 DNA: TGTGCCACCAGCAGAGATCTTATTAAAGCTTTCTTT. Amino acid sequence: CATSRDLIKAFF.

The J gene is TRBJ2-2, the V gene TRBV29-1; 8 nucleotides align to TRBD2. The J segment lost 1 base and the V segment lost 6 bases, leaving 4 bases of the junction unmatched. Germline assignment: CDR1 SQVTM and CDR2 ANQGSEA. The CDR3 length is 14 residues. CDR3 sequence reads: CSVETSENTGELFF. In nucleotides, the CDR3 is TGCAGCGTCGAGACTAGCGAGAACACCGGGGAGCTGTTTTTT.

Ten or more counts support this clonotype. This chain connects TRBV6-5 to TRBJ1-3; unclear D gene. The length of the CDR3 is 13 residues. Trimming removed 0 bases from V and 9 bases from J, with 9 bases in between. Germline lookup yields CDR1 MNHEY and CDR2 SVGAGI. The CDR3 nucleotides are TGTGCCAGCAGTTACTCTCAGTCGGGCACCATATATTTT. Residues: CASSYSQSGTIYF.

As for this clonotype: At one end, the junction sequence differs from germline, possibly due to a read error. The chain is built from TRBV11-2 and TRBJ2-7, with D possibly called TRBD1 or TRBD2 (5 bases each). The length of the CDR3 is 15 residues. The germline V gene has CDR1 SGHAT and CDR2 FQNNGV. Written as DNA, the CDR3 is TGCGCCAGCAGCCAAGTTGGGGACGGGACCTACGAGCAGTACTTC. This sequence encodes CASSQVGDGTYEQYF.

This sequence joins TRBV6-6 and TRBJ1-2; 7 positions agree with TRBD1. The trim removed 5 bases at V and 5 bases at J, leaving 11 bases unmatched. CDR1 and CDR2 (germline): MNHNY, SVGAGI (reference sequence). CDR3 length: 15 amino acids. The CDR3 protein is CASSEADRPSYGYTF. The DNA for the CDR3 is TGTGCCAGCAGTGAAGCGGACAGGCCCTCTTATGGCTACACCTTC.

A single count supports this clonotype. CDR3 protein: CASSLQVAGELFF. CDR3 DNA sequence: TGTGCCAGCAGCTTACAGGTTGCCGGGGAGCTGTTTTTT. The V and J genes are TRBV7-3 and TRBJ2-2, with no clear D. The germline V gene has CDR1 SGHTA and CDR2 FQGTGA. Deletions cut 2 bases from V and 6 bases from J, with 7 bases between. This CDR3 region has 13 residues.

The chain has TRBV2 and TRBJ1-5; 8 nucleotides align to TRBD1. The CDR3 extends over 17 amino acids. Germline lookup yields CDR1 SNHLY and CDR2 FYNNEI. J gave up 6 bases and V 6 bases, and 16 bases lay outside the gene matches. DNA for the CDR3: TGTGCCAGCAGCGGTGGAGAGGGGCAGGGGGCTGGTCAGCCCCAGCATTTT. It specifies CASSGGEGQGAGQPQHF.

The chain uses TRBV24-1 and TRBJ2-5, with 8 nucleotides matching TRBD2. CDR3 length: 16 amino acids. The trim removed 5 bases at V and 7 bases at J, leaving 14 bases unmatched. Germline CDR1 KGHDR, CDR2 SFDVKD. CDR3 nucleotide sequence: TGTGCCACCAGTGCTGCTAGTGCGGGAGGCTGGGGGACCCAGTACTTC. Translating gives CATSAASAGGWGTQYF.

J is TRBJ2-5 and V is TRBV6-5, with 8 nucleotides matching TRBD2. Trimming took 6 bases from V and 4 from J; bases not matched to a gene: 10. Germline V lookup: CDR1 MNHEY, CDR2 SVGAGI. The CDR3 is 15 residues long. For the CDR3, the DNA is TGTGCCAGCAGCCAAAAGACGGGAGGGGCAGAGACCCAGTACTTC. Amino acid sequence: CASSQKTGGAETQYF.

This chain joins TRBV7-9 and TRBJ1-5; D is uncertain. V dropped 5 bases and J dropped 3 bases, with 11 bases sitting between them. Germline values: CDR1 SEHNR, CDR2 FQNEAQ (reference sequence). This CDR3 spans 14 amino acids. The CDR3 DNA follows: TGTGCCAGCAGCGGGCGGAACCCCAATCAGCCCCAGCATTTT. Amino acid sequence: CASSGRNPNQPQHF. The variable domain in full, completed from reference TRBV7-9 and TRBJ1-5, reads DTGVSQNPRHKITKRGQNVTFRCDPISEHNRLYWYRQTLGQGPEFLTYFQNEAQLEKSRLLSDRFSAERPKGSFSTLEIQRTEQGDSAMYLCASSGRNPNQPQHFGDGTRLSIL.

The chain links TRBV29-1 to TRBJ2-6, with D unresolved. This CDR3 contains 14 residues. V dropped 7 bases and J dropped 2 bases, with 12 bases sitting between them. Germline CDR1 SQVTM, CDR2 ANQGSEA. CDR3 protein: CSALGFAGANVLTF. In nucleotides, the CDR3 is TGCAGCGCCCTAGGCTTTGCTGGGGCCAACGTCCTGACTTTC.

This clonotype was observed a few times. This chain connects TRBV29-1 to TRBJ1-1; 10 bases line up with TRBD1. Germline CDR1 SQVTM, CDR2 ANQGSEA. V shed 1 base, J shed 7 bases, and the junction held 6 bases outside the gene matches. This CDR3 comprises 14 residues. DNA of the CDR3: TGCAGCGTTGAAGTTAGACAGGGGGCGATTGAAGCTTTCTTT. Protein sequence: CSVEVRQGAIEAFF.

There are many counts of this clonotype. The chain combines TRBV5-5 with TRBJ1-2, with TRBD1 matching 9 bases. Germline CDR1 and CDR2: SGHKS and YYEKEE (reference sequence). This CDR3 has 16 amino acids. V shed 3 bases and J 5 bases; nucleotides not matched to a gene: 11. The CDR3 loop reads CASSSGQGSVFYGYTF. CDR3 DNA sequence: TGTGCCAGCAGCTCCGGACAGGGGTCGGTGTTTTATGGCTACACCTTC.

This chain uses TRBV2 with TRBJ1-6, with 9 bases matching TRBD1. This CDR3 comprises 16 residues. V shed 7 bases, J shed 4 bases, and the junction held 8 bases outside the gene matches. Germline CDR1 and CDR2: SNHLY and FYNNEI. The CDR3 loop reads CASKILQGAYNSPLHF. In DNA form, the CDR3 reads TGTGCCAGCAAAATACTACAGGGGGCTTATAATTCACCCCTCCACTTT.

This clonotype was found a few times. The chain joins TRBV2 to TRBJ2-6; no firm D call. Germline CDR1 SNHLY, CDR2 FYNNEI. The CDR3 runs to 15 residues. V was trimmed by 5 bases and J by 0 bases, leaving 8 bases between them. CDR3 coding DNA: TGTGCCAGCAGTCCGCACCGCTCTGGGGCCAACGTCCTGACTTTC. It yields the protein CASSPHRSGANVLTF. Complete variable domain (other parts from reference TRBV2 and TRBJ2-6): EPEVTQTPSHQVTQMGQEVILRCVPISNHLYFYWYRQILGQKVEFLVSFYNNEISEKSEIFDDQFSVERPDGSNFTLKIRSTKLEDSAMYFCASSPHRSGANVLTFGAGSRLTVL.

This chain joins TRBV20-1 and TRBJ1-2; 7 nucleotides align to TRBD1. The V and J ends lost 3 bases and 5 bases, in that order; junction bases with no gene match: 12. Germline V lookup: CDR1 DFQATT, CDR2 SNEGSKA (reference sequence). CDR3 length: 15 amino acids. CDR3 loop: CSASTRGISLYGYTF. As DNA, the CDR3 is TGCAGTGCTAGTACCAGGGGGATTTCCCTTTATGGCTACACCTTC.

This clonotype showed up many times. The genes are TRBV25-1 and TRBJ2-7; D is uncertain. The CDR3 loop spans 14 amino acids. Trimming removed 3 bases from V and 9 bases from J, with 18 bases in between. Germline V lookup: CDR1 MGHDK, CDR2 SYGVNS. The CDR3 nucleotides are TGTGCCAGCAGTGACAGGTTTAATTATCTCCTGCAGTACTTC. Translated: CASSDRFNYLLQYF.